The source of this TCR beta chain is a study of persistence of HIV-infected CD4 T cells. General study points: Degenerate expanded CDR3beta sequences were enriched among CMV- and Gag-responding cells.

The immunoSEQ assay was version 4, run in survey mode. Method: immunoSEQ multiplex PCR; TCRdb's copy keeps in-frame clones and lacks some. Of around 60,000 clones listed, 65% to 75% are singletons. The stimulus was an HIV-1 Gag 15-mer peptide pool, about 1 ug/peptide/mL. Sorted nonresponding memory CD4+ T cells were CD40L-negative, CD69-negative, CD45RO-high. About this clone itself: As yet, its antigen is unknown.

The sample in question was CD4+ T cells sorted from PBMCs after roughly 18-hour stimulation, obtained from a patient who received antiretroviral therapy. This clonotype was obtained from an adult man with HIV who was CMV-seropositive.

CDR3 amino acids: CASSYLDRGAGELFF. The CDR3 coding sequence is TGTGCCAGCAGTTACCTAGACAGGGGTGCCGGGGAGCTGTTTTTT. V and J are TRBV27 and TRBJ2-2; 8 bases are a match to TRBD1. The CDR3 is 15 residues long. Unmatched junction bases numbered 7, after V lost 4 bases and J lost 6 bases. CDR1 and CDR2 (germline): MNHEY, SMNVEV (reference sequence).